Shown below are 25 T cell receptor beta chains from a single sample sequenced in a study of T cell changes during pregnancy in multiple sclerosis. Here immunoSEQ multiplex PCR was the method, and the copy in TCRdb shows in-frame clones only, minus some. This sample yields about 40,000 clones, of which roughly nine tenths are seen a single time; 13% belongs to the top ten. The sample was CD8+ T cells from peripheral blood mononuclear cells, taken in the first trimester of pregnancy. The receptor source for this set is a female donor with multiple sclerosis, enrolled in a pregnancy study.

V is TRBV7-9 and J is TRBJ2-3, with 7 positions matching TRBD1. V shed 7 bases and J 1 base; nucleotides not matched to a gene: 5. This CDR3 region has 14 residues. Germline V gene lookup returns CDR1 SEHNR and CDR2 FQNEAQ (reference sequence). CDR3 in amino acids: CASTWDRGTDTQYF. The CDR3 nucleotides read TGTGCCAGCACCTGGGACAGAGGCACAGATACGCAGTATTTT.

The CDR3 spells CASSRGQGLENIQYF. The DNA for the CDR3 is TGTGCCAGCAGCCGGGGACAGGGGTTGGAAAACATTCAGTACTTC. This chain links TRBV7-6 with TRBJ2-4, with 10 bases fitting TRBD1. CDR3 length equals 15 residues. V lost 5 bases and J lost 5; bases outside the gene matches: 6. CDR1 and CDR2 (germline): SGHVS, FNYEAQ.

The chain joins TRBV4-2 to TRBJ1-1, with TRBD1 identical over 7 bases. Germline V gene data show CDR1 as LGHNA and CDR2 as YNFKEQ. The CDR3 is made up of 12 amino acids. The trim removed 6 bases at V and 4 bases at J, leaving 2 bases unmatched. The CDR3 reads CASRTGVTEAFF. The CDR3 bases are TGTGCCAGCAGAACAGGGGTCACTGAAGCTTTCTTT.

The chain joins TRBV7-9 to TRBJ2-7, with 8 bases fitting TRBD1. V lost 5 bases to trimming and J lost 6 bases; unmatched junction nucleotides: 9. CDR3 length: 14 residues. CDR1 and CDR2 (germline): SEHNR, FQNEAQ (reference sequence). The CDR3 spells CASSPRPGGFEQYF. In DNA form, the CDR3 reads TGTGCCAGCAGCCCCCGTCCAGGGGGCTTCGAGCAGTACTTC.

V is TRBV9 and J is TRBJ1-1; D perhaps matches TRBD1 (5 bases). CDR1 is SGDLS, CDR2 YYNGEE, per germline. Deletions cut 3 bases from V and 4 bases from J, with 13 bases between. The length of the CDR3 is 14 residues. CDR3 bases: TGTGCCAGCAGCGATGGACATCCGGGCACTGAAGCTTTCTTT. It codes for CASSDGHPGTEAFF.

CDR3 nucleotides: TGTGCCGGCTACAGGGGAACCTACGAGCAGTACTTC. As protein: CAGYRGTYEQYF. The chain has TRBV30 and TRBJ2-7; 7 bases match TRBD1. Per the germline V gene, CDR1 is GTSNPN and CDR2 is SVGIG (reference sequence). Unmatched junction bases numbered 6, after V lost 8 bases and J lost 2 bases. This CDR3 contains 12 residues.

The sample holds one count of this clone. The chain employs TRBV10-2 and TRBJ2-1; D unresolved. V was trimmed by 7 bases and J by 7 bases, leaving 11 bases between them. Germline V gene sequence: CDR1 WSHSY, CDR2 SAAADI. This CDR3 comprises 12 residues. The DNA of the CDR3 is TGCGCCAGCACCTACCCGGGTAATGAGCAGTTCTTC. Its protein is CASTYPGNEQFF.

V is TRBV5-8 and J is TRBJ1-2, with TRBD1 matching 8 bases. Trimming took 10 bases from V and 3 from J; bases not matched to a gene: 14. The CDR3 is made up of 15 amino acids. Germline V lookup: CDR1 SGHTS, CDR2 YDEGEE. CDR3: CAGNLETTGDYGYTF. In DNA form, the CDR3 reads TGTGCCGGTAATCTAGAAACGACAGGGGACTATGGCTACACCTTC. The entire variable domain, with the rest obtained from reference TRBV5-8 and TRBJ1-2, is as follows: EAGVTQSPTHLIKTRGQQATLRCSPISGHTSVYWYQQALGLGLQFLLWYDEGEERNRGNFPPRFSGRQFPNYSSELNVNALELEDSALYLCAGNLETTGDYGYTFGSGTRLTVV.

This clone was observed a single time. The rearrangement uses TRBV27 and TRBJ1-1, with D perhaps matching TRBD1 (5 bases). The CDR3 runs to 15 residues. The germline V gene has CDR1 MNHEY and CDR2 SMNVEV (reference sequence). Trimming shortened V by 0 bases and J by 1 base, and 9 bases separated the two germline ends. CDR3 loop: CASSLSATANTEAFF. The CDR3 DNA reads as TGTGCCAGCAGTTTATCTGCGACAGCGAACACTGAAGCTTTCTTT.

The chain joins TRBV9 to TRBJ1-6; 7 bases are a match to TRBD1. The ends lost 0 bases at V and 8 bases at J; junction bases unmatched: 2. This CDR3 is built from 14 residues. CDR1 and CDR2 (germline): SGDLS, YYNGEE. The CDR3 spells CASSVGDSYSPLHF. CDR3 sequence (DNA): TGTGCCAGCAGCGTAGGGGACAGCTATTCACCCCTCCACTTT. The complete variable domain, with remaining parts taken from reference TRBV9 and TRBJ1-6, reads DSGVTQTPKHLITATGQRVTLRCSPRSGDLSVYWYQQSLDQGLQFLIQYYNGEERAKGNILERFSAQQFPDLHSELNLSSLELGDSALYFCASSVGDSYSPLHFGNGTRLTVT.

The chain links TRBV19 to TRBJ2-7, with 11 bases that match TRBD1. Germline V gene data show CDR1 as LNHDA and CDR2 as SQIVND (reference sequence). The J segment lost 4 bases and the V segment lost 5 bases, leaving 7 bases of the junction unmatched. This CDR3 comprises 15 residues. The CDR3 DNA is TGTGCCAGTAGTTCCGGACAGGGGGCTGCTTACGAGCAGTACTTC. Translated, it gives CASSSGQGAAYEQYF. The variable domain in full, completed from reference TRBV19 and TRBJ2-7, reads DGGITQSPKYLFRKEGQNVTLSCEQNLNHDAMYWYRQDPGQGLRLIYYSQIVNDFQKGDIAEGYSVSREKKESFPLTVTSAQKNPTAFYLCASSSGQGAAYEQYFGPGTRLTVT.

V is TRBV5-1 and J is TRBJ2-7; 7 bases are a match to TRBD1. The V segment lost 0 bases and the J segment 3 bases; nucleotides outside the gene matches: 6. CDR1 is SGHRS and CDR2 is YFSETQ in the germline V gene. The CDR3 spans 15 residues. The CDR3 sequence is CASSLAQGEFYEQYF. CDR3 coding DNA: TGCGCCAGCAGCTTGGCTCAGGGGGAATTCTACGAGCAGTACTTC.

Only a few counts were recorded for this clone. The chain employs TRBV5-5 and TRBJ1-5; TRBD1 matches 10 bases. Germline assignment: CDR1 SGHKS and CDR2 YYEKEE (reference sequence). The trim removed 4 bases at V and 2 bases at J, leaving 6 bases unmatched. The CDR3 has 16 amino acids. The DNA of the CDR3 is TGTGCCAGCAGCCCGGGGACAGGGGAAGGCAATCAGCCCCAGCATTTT. Translated, it gives CASSPGTGEGNQPQHF.

This rearrangement joins TRBV15 to TRBJ2-7; TRBD1 matches 9 bases. The CDR3 contains 14 residues. Germline CDR1 and CDR2: LNHNV and YYDKDF (reference sequence). With 8 bases clipped from V and 5 bases from J, the junction kept 10 bases outside the gene matches. Here the CDR3 reads CATGRTGEVHEQYF. The CDR3 DNA reads as TGTGCCACCGGACGGACAGGGGAGGTCCACGAGCAGTACTTC.

This chain connects TRBV9 to TRBJ1-2; 10 nucleotides match TRBD1. The CDR3 is 15 amino acids. Per germline, CDR1 SGDLS and CDR2 YYNGEE. J lost 4 bases, V lost 0 bases, and 3 bases had no gene match. The CDR3 reads CASSVAGTGAYGYTF. The CDR3 coding sequence is TGTGCCAGCAGCGTAGCTGGGACAGGGGCCTATGGCTACACCTTC. Full variable domain (outside the CDR3, taken from reference TRBV9 and TRBJ1-2): DSGVTQTPKHLITATGQRVTLRCSPRSGDLSVYWYQQSLDQGLQFLIQYYNGEERAKGNILERFSAQQFPDLHSELNLSSLELGDSALYFCASSVAGTGAYGYTFGSGTRLTVV.

The gene calls are TRBV5-4 and TRBJ2-7, with 13 bases aligning to TRBD2. The germline V gene encodes CDR1 SGHNT and CDR2 YYREEE (reference sequence). The CDR3 is 18 amino acids. V lost 2 bases and J lost 0; bases outside the gene matches: 8. CDR3 residues: CASSLKTSGGFHSYEQYF. CDR3 nucleotide sequence: TGTGCCAGCAGCTTAAAGACTAGCGGGGGGTTCCACTCCTACGAGCAGTACTTC.

V usage is TRBV7-2 and J usage is TRBJ2-7, with D perhaps matching TRBD2 (5 bases). This CDR3 has 13 residues. V lost 8 bases, J lost 3 bases, and 14 bases lay in between. The V gene's germline CDR1 is SGHTA and CDR2 FQGNSA. The CDR3 protein is CASLPEGFYEQYF. The CDR3 coding sequence is TGTGCCAGCTTACCCGAGGGTTTCTACGAGCAGTACTTC.

The chain carries TRBV27 and TRBJ1-6; 8 positions match TRBD1. The J segment lost 10 bases and the V segment lost 8 bases, leaving 13 bases of the junction unmatched. The CDR3 covers 15 residues. CDR1 is MNHEY and CDR2 is SMNVEV in the germline V gene (reference sequence). In DNA, the CDR3 is TGTGCCAGCGGGCGACAGGGGACGCAGGGATCACCCCTCCACTTT. Encoded protein: CASGRQGTQGSPLHF.

The rearrangement links TRBV13 to TRBJ2-5, with 14 bases matching TRBD2. After removal of 4 bases from V and 4 bases from J, the junction contained 5 bases not matched to a gene. The CDR3 runs to 16 residues. CDR1 is PRHDT and CDR2 is FYEKMQ in the germline V gene (reference sequence). Here the CDR3 reads CASSSGLAGVRETQYF. The CDR3 DNA follows: TGTGCCAGCAGCTCGGGACTAGCGGGGGTTAGAGAGACCCAGTACTTC.

V usage is TRBV5-4 and J usage is TRBJ2-4; 9 bases map to TRBD2. The germline gives CDR1 SGHNT, CDR2 YYREEE (reference sequence). The CDR3 contains 16 residues. V shed 0 bases and J 2 bases; nucleotides not matched to a gene: 3. The CDR3 loop reads CASSLGSGRTKNIQYF. Written as DNA, the CDR3 is TGTGCCAGCAGCTTGGGTAGCGGGAGAACCAAAAACATTCAGTACTTC.

V gene TRBV19 combines with J gene TRBJ2-7, with 9 bases that match TRBD2. The V and J ends lost 5 bases and 6 bases, in that order; junction bases with no gene match: 5. In germline, CDR1 is LNHDA, CDR2 SQIVND (reference sequence). The CDR3 consists of 13 residues. The CDR3 is CASSSSGGREQYF. DNA of the CDR3: TGTGCCAGTAGTTCGAGCGGGGGGCGCGAGCAGTACTTC.

V and J are TRBV5-6 and TRBJ2-7; D is possibly TRBD1 (5 bases). CDR1 is SGHDT, CDR2 YYEEEE, per germline. The CDR3 sequence is 14 residues long. The ends were cut back, 4 bases at V and 2 bases at J, with 13 bases in the middle. This CDR3 reads CASSNEQETYEQYF. The CDR3 region has the DNA TGTGCCAGCAGCAACGAACAGGAGACCTACGAGCAGTACTTC.

The chain carries TRBV6-5 and TRBJ2-7; weak D call: TRBD2 (5 bases). CDR1 and CDR2 from the germline V gene are MNHEY and SVGAGI. V lost 1 base, J lost 5 bases, and 12 bases lay in between. This CDR3 comprises 14 residues. CDR3 loop: CASSYFAGRDEQYF. The CDR3, as DNA: TGTGCCAGCAGTTACTTCGCCGGGCGGGACGAGCAGTACTTC.

The J gene is TRBJ1-2, the V gene TRBV20-1; D may be TRBD1 (5 bases). Trimming pared 6 bases from V and 8 bases from J, leaving 13 bases between. CDR1 is DFQATT, CDR2 SNEGSKA, per germline (reference sequence). CDR3 length: 11 amino acids. The CDR3 nucleotides are TGCAGTGCCCCGGGGGGGGTAGGCTACACCTTC. Translating it yields CSAPGGVGYTF.

The gene calls are TRBV27 and TRBJ1-5; the match to TRBD1 covers 7 bases. The length of the CDR3 is 14 residues. Looked up from germline, CDR1 is MNHEY and CDR2 is SMNVEV (reference sequence). Trimming at V came to 6 bases and at J to 7 bases, leaving 9 bases not matched to a gene. CDR3 loop: CASRETGAGQPQHF. The DNA of the CDR3 is TGTGCCAGCAGAGAAACAGGGGCGGGACAGCCCCAGCATTTT.